In its sample, the clone carrying this TCR beta chain was seen many times. Antigen: not known. Read sequence stops 3 residues before the CDR3 end, and the germline J gene provides the missing end. The sample originates from a study of T cell clonality in common variable immunodeficiency. Study-wide findings and caveats: CVID subjects shared fewer TCRbeta clones than healthy controls did. CVID subjects showed higher TCRbeta clonality than healthy controls.

V gave up 6 bases and J gave up 4 bases; unmatched junction bases: 3. Germline values: CDR1 SNHLY, CDR2 FYNNEI. The CDR3 has 14 residues. The repertoire was sequenced with immunoSEQ multiplex PCR; TCRdb's copy has only in-frame clones and lacks some. The table lists some 50,000 clones, no singletons, with approximately 5.9% in the top ten. The sample taken for sequencing was peripheral blood mononuclear cells. This sequence was found in a person aged 18 to 75 in good health. J is TRBJ1-2 and V is TRBV2; TRBD1 matches at 12 bases. Partial CDR3 DNA: TGTGCCAGCAGCCGGGACAGGGGGCCCTATGGC. This codes for CASSRDRGPYG. The entire CDR3 is CASSRDRGPYGYTF.